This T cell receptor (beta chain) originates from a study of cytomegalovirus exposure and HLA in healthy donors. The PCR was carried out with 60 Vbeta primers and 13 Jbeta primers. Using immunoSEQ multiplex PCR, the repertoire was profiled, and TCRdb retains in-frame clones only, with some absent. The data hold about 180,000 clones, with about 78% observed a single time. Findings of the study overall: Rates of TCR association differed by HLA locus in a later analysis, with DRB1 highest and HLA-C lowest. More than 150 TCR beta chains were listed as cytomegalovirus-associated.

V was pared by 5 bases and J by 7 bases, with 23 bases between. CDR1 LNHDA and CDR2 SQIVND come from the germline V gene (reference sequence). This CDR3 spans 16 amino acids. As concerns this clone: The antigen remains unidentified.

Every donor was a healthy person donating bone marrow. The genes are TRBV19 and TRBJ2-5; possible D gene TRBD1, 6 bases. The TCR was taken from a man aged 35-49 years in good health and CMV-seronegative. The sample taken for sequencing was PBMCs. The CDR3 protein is CASSLQRTASFRTQYF. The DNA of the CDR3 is TGTGCCAGTAGTCTCCAAAGGACAGCCTCCTTCCGGACCCAGTACTTC.